This TCR beta chain stems from a study of blood T cell repertoires in COVID-19. About the research overall: The study drew acute and convalescent COVID-19 samples from the United States, Italy and Spain. Sources were T cells, B-cell-depleted T cells, or PBMCs; the material itself was cDNA or gDNA.

Sequencing used immunoSEQ multiplex PCR; TCRdb keeps in-frame clones, though not all of them. The sample carries roughly 260,000 clones, 91% recorded once. During active infection, Seattle patients enrolled and were then monitored through disease. Per germline, CDR1 SEHNR and CDR2 FQNEAQ (reference sequence). The CDR3 is made up of 15 amino acids. V lost 5 bases and J lost 3; bases outside the gene matches: 2. This TCR came from a person aged 18 to 35 with COVID-19, enrolled during active disease. What was sequenced was peripheral blood. The rearrangement uses TRBV7-9 and TRBJ2-5, with 14 bases lining up with TRBD2. CDR3 nucleotides: TGTGCCAGCAGCAAGACTAGCGGGAGGGAAGAGACCCAGTACTTC. Residues: CASSKTSGREETQYF.